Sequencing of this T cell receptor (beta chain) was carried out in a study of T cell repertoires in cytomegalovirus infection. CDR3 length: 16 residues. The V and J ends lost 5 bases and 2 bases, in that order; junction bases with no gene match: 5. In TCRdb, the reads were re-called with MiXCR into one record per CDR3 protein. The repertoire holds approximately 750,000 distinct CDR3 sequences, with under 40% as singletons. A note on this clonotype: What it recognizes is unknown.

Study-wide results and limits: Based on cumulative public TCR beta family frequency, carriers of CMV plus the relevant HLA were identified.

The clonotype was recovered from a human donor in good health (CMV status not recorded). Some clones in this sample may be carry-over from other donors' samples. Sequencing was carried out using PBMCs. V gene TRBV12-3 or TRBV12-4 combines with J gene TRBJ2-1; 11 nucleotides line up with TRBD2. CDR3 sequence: CASSPRLAGPYNEQFF. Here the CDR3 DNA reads TGTGCCAGCAGTCCCCGACTAGCGGGACCCTACAATGAGCAGTTCTTC.